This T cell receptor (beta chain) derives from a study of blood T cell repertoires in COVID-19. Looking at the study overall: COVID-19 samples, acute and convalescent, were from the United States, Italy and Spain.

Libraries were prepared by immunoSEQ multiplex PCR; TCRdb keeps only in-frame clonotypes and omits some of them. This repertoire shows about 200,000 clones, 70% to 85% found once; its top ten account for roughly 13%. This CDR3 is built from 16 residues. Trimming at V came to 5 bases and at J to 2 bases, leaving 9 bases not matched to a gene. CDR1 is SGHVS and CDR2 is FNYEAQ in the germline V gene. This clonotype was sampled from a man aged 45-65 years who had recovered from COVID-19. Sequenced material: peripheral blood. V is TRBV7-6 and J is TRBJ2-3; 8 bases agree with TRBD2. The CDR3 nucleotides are TGTGCCAGCAGCCTAGGTAGCGGGACGTACACAGATACGCAGTATTTT. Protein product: CASSLGSGTYTDTQYF.